This TCR beta chain was identified in a study of spatial heterogeneity in lung cancer. Study-wide background: TCR transcript counts in tumor regions correlated strongly with a T cell module score from matched bulk RNA-seq.

Every molecule of TCR cDNA had its own unique molecular identifier. TCRdb ran MiXCR on the 5' RACE reads and lists one entry per CDR3 protein. The table records about 15,000 distinct CDR3 sequences, 6.2% of them present only once. The CDR3 covers 13 residues. Trimming took 0 bases from V and 4 from J, leaving 6 bases between them. Germline lookup yields CDR1 KGHSH and CDR2 LQKENI. As to time point: sample taken at primary tumor resection. No cell sorting; template was whole RNA from tumor, lung tissue or PBMC. This clonotype occurred many times. What it binds is not known. Within a library made for alpha chains, this beta chain is off target, and its count is uninformative. The study's findings and limits: Within tumors, counts of expanded alpha and beta TCRs tracked tumor mutation counts.

This specimen consisted of lung tumor tissue, obtained at surgery. V and J are TRBV18 and TRBJ1-2; D call uncertain. The receptor was derived from a male donor with early-stage non-small cell lung cancer. CDR3 residues: CASSPPDGYGYTF. In DNA, the CDR3 is TGTGCCAGCTCACCACCCGACGGCTATGGCTACACCTTC.